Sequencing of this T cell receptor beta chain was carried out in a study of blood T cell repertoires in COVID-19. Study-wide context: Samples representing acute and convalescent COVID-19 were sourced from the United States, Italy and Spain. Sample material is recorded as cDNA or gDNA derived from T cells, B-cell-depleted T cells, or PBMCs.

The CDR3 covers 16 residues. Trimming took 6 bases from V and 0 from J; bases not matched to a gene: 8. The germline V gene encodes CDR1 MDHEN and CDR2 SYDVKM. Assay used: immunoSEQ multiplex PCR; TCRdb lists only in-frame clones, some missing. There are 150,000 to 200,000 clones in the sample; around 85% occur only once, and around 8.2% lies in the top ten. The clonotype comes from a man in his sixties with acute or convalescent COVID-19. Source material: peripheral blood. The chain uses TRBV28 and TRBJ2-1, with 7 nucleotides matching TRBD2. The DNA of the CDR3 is TGTGCCAGCAGGACCCCCCGCGGGAGCTCCTACAATGAGCAGTTCTTC. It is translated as CASRTPRGSSYNEQFF.